Presented here are 21 T cell receptor beta chains from one specimen sequenced in a study of T cell repertoires in cytomegalovirus infection. TCRdb ran MiXCR on the reads and lists one entry per CDR3 protein. This sample yields 200,000 or so distinct CDR3 sequences, of which 35% to 40% are seen a single time; around 60% belongs to the top ten. Their antigen targets remain unknown. The starting material was CD8+ T cells from cultured PBMCs, obtained from culture after CMV antigen stimulation. Receptors originate from a human donor in good health (CMV status not recorded). Some clones in this sample may be carry-over from other donors' samples.

V usage is TRBV27 and J usage is TRBJ2-7; D is unclear. The CDR3 contains 13 residues. Germline CDR1 reads MNHEY; CDR2 reads SMNVEV (reference sequence). Trimming removed 0 bases from V and 3 bases from J, with 6 bases in between. The CDR3 region has the DNA TGTGCCAGCAGTTTATCTACCAGCTACGAGCAGTACTTC. Protein: CASSLSTSYEQYF.

The V call is TRBV7-6, the J call TRBJ1-1; weak D call: TRBD1 (5 bases). This CDR3 is 14 amino acids long. V dropped 2 bases and J dropped 6 bases, with 13 bases sitting between them. Germline V gene lookup returns CDR1 SGHVS and CDR2 FNYEAQ. The CDR3 DNA sequence: TGTGCCAGCAGCTTACTTAGTGGGGCCCCTGAAGCTTTCTTT. Its protein product is CASSLLSGAPEAFF.

The sample holds a few counts of this clonotype. J is TRBJ1-1 and V is TRBV28, with TRBD1 matching 10 bases. CDR1 is MDHEN and CDR2 is SYDVKM in the germline V gene. The J segment lost 0 bases and the V segment lost 4 bases, leaving 2 bases of the junction unmatched. This CDR3 is built from 15 residues. The CDR3 coding sequence is TGTGCCAGCAGTTGGGACAGGGGTTTGAACACTGAAGCTTTCTTT. This codes for CASSWDRGLNTEAFF.

This clonotype has only a few counts. The gene calls are TRBV7-2 and TRBJ1-3; D is ambiguous. The CDR3 runs 17 residues. Trimming took off 1 base at V and 0 bases at J, with 13 bases between the two ends. Germline V gene sequence: CDR1 SGHTA, CDR2 FQGNSA. The CDR3 bases are TGTGCCAGCAGCTTAGATGCGGGATACCTCTCTGGAAACACCATATATTTT. It codes for CASSLDAGYLSGNTIYF.

This clonotype was recorded a few times. This chain connects TRBV6-2 or TRBV6-3 to TRBJ2-3, with TRBD2 identical over 13 bases. The CDR3 is made up of 15 amino acids. The germline V gene has CDR1 MNHEY and CDR2 SVGEGT. The V segment lost 6 bases and the J segment 4 bases; nucleotides outside the gene matches: 4. The CDR3 reads CASSWTSGSADTQYF. CDR3 in DNA: TGTGCCAGCAGCTGGACTAGCGGGAGCGCAGATACGCAGTATTTT.

This clonotype was seen only once. This chain uses TRBV28 with TRBJ2-2, with 9 bases matching TRBD1. Germline-derived CDR1 and CDR2 are MDHEN and SYDVKM. The CDR3 length is 15 residues. Trimming cost V 5 bases and J 3 bases; bases outside gene matches: 4. The CDR3 loop is CASSHRGRHTGELFF. CDR3 DNA: TGTGCCAGCAGTCACAGGGGGCGGCACACCGGGGAGCTGTTTTTT.

This clonotype has a count of ten or more. The genes are TRBV7-2 and TRBJ2-7, with 11 bases fitting TRBD2. The trim removed 1 base at V and 3 bases at J, leaving 5 bases unmatched. The germline gives CDR1 SGHTA, CDR2 FQGNSA. The CDR3 is made up of 16 amino acids. The chain's CDR3 is CASSLVATSGGYEQYF. The CDR3 DNA reads as TGTGCCAGCAGCTTAGTGGCCACTAGCGGGGGCTACGAGCAGTACTTC.

The V call is TRBV10-1, the J call TRBJ2-2, with 7 bases that match TRBD1. J was trimmed by 0 bases and V by 4 bases; bases with no gene match: 8. This CDR3 is built from 17 residues. Germline V CDR1 and CDR2: WNHNN, SYGVQD (reference sequence). For the CDR3, the DNA is TGCGCCAGCAGTGGAACAGGGGTCAGCCCGAACACCGGGGAGCTGTTTTTT. Protein product: CASSGTGVSPNTGELFF.

The genes are TRBV2 and TRBJ2-7; D is unresolved. From germline, CDR1 is SNHLY and CDR2 FYNNEI. The CDR3 has 12 amino acids. V lost 2 bases, J lost 4 bases, and 6 bases lay in between. The CDR3 DNA is TGTGCCAGCAGTGAACCGCCTTACGAGCAGTACTTC. It yields the protein CASSEPPYEQYF.

V usage is TRBV7-3 and J usage is TRBJ1-1, with D possibly matching TRBD1 (5 bases). The germline gives CDR1 SGHTA, CDR2 FQGTGA. Deletions cut 5 bases from V and 4 bases from J, with 14 bases between. This CDR3 is built from 14 residues. CDR3 protein: CASSPRGLFTEAFF. The CDR3 DNA reads TGTGCCAGCAGCCCCCGGGGCCTTTTCACTGAAGCTTTCTTT.

This clonotype was counted a few times. The chain links TRBV7-9 to TRBJ2-1; D gene unclear. The CDR3 extends over 16 amino acids. Germline CDR1 is SEHNR and CDR2 is FQNEAQ (reference sequence). V was pared by 0 bases and J by 0 bases, with 9 bases between. CDR3 protein: CASSLAGGDSYNEQFF. CDR3 nucleotide sequence: TGTGCCAGCAGCTTAGCGGGTGGGGACTCCTACAATGAGCAGTTCTTC. The full variable domain, rest sourced from reference TRBV7-9 and TRBJ2-1, is DTGVSQNPRHKITKRGQNVTFRCDPISEHNRLYWYRQTLGQGPEFLTYFQNEAQLEKSRLLSDRFSAERPKGSFSTLEIQRTEQGDSAMYLCASSLAGGDSYNEQFFGPGTRLTVL.

This clonotype was seen a few times. The CDR3 DNA reads as TGTGCCAGCAGCTCCCGACTAGCGGGGGACGGGGAGCTGTTTTTT. Translation: CASSSRLAGDGELFF. This chain joins TRBV7-3 and TRBJ2-2, with 12 bases that match TRBD2. CDR3 size: 15 residues. Germline assignment: CDR1 SGHTA and CDR2 FQGTGA. After removal of 4 bases from V and 7 bases from J, the junction contained 4 bases not matched to a gene.

Only a few counts were recorded for this clonotype. The genes are TRBV7-9 and TRBJ2-3; 7 bases line up with TRBD2. The V gene end was trimmed by 3 bases and the J gene end by 0 bases; junction bases not matched to a gene: 9. The CDR3 has 17 amino acids. Germline V gives CDR1 SEHNR, CDR2 FQNEAQ (reference sequence). CDR3 nucleotides: TGTGCCAGCAGCTTTGGGAGGGCCCTCTTTAGCACAGATACGCAGTATTTT. Translating it yields CASSFGRALFSTDTQYF.

As concerns this clonotype: One junction end disagrees with the germline gene, perhaps due to a read error. The chain uses TRBV7-4 and TRBJ1-6, with D hard to call. Germline V gene data show CDR1 as SGHVT and CDR2 as SQSDAQ. CDR3 length equals 13 residues. CDR3 coding DNA: TGTGCCAGCAGCTTAAGCCTTCCGACTGAACTAAACTTT. Protein sequence: CASSLSLPTELNF.

This sequence joins TRBV4-1 and TRBJ1-5; the match to TRBD1 covers 7 bases. The CDR3 runs 15 residues. Germline V gene data show CDR1 as MGHRA and CDR2 as YSYEKL. Trimming cost V 4 bases and J 1 base; bases outside gene matches: 4. CDR3 sequence: CASSLIQGSNQPQHF. CDR3 DNA sequence: TGCGCCAGCAGCCTCATACAGGGGAGCAATCAGCCCCAGCATTTT.

The genes are TRBV7-6 and TRBJ1-3; D gene unclear. The CDR3 covers 14 residues. V was shortened by 5 bases and J by 4 bases, with 12 bases between the two germline ends. The germline CDR1 and CDR2 sequences are SGHVS and FNYEAQ. The CDR3 protein is CASSVTRRGNTIYF. The CDR3 nucleotides are TGTGCCAGCAGCGTAACCCGTCGCGGAAACACCATATATTTT.

The J gene is TRBJ1-2, the V gene TRBV5-1, with a tentative D call TRBD1 (6 bases). Trimming stripped 4 bases from V and 6 bases from J, with 10 bases between. There are 12 residues in the CDR3. CDR1 and CDR2 from the germline V gene are SGHRS and YFSETQ. CDR3 residues: CASSNYRDGYTF. CDR3 in DNA: TGCGCCAGCAGCAACTACAGGGATGGCTACACCTTC.

This clonotype has more than one count but fewer than ten. This rearrangement joins TRBV7-9 to TRBJ2-7; 9 nucleotides align to TRBD1. The CDR3 consists of 16 residues. Per germline, CDR1 SEHNR and CDR2 FQNEAQ (reference sequence). J was trimmed by 2 bases and V by 2 bases; bases with no gene match: 7. This CDR3 reads CASSLHYGQGTYEQYF. DNA for the CDR3: TGTGCCAGCAGCTTACATTATGGACAGGGGACCTACGAGCAGTACTTC.

This chain links TRBV19 with TRBJ2-3; TRBD2 matches 12 bases. CDR1 and CDR2 from the germline V gene are LNHDA and SQIVND (reference sequence). The CDR3 runs 17 residues. The trim removed 4 bases at V and 6 bases at J, leaving 11 bases unmatched. CDR3 amino acids: CASSSRTSGVPVDTQYF. CDR3 nucleotide sequence: TGTGCCAGTAGTAGTCGGACTAGCGGGGTCCCGGTGGATACGCAGTATTTT.

CDR3 sequence reads: CASSPTRDRSTTNTIYF. DNA of the CDR3: TGTGCCAGTAGTCCCACACGGGACAGAAGTACGACGAACACCATATATTTT. This chain connects TRBV19 to TRBJ1-3; 7 bases fit TRBD1. The CDR3 is made up of 17 amino acids. Trimming at V came to 5 bases and at J to 7 bases, leaving 17 bases not matched to a gene. Germline V gene data show CDR1 as LNHDA and CDR2 as SQIVND (reference sequence). The whole variable domain, filled in from reference TRBV19 and TRBJ1-3, reads DGGITQSPKYLFRKEGQNVTLSCEQNLNHDAMYWYRQDPGQGLRLIYYSQIVNDFQKGDIAEGYSVSREKKESFPLTVTSAQKNPTAFYLCASSPTRDRSTTNTIYFGEGSWLTVV.

The V call is TRBV5-6, the J call TRBJ2-1; D is unresolved. The CDR3 is 11 residues long. Trimming left V 0 bases short and J 12 bases short, with 7 bases between. Germline assignment: CDR1 SGHDT and CDR2 YYEEEE. The CDR3 spells CASSLELRQFF. CDR3 DNA: TGTGCCAGCAGCTTGGAATTAAGGCAGTTCTTC. The entire variable domain, with the rest obtained from reference TRBV5-6 and TRBJ2-1, is as follows: DAGVTQSPTHLIKTRGQQVTLRCSPKSGHDTVSWYQQALGQGPQFIFQYYEEEERQRGNFPDRFSGHQFPNYSSELNVNALLLGDSALYLCASSLELRQFFGPGTRLTVL.